This is a list of T cell receptor beta chains from one sample in a study of long-term antiretroviral therapy in people with HIV. Repertoires were generated with immunoSEQ multiplex PCR, while TCRdb's copy carries only in-frame clones and drops some. The table has 35,000 to 40,000 clones, roughly 80% seen once. Sequencing used unsorted PBMCs, obtained 1.5 years after starting antiretroviral therapy. All receptors come from a man younger than 35 with HIV. The CDR3 runs from the conserved cysteine through the conserved F or W. D genes are given only for firm matches. Expanded clones get a size class; other rows say once, few or many, or leave the size out.

J: TRBJ2-2; D: NA; size: NA; V: TRBV27; CDR3: CASSFPSTGELFF; DNA: TGTGCCAGCAGTTTCCCCTCGACCGGGGAGCTGTTTTTT
J: TRBJ2-7; D: TRBD1; size: NA; V: TRBV4-1; CDR3: CASSQALPTGTGPYEQYF; DNA: TGCGCCAGCAGCCAAGCCCTCCCCACCGGGACAGGGCCTTACGAGCAGTACTTC
J: TRBJ2-1; D: NA; size: NA; V: TRBV27; CDR3: CASSLSSGYYNEQFF; DNA: TGTGCCAGCAGTTTATCTAGCGGATACTACAATGAGCAGTTCTTC
J: TRBJ2-6; D: NA; size: NA; V: TRBV10-3; CDR3: CAISESPLRSGANVLTF; DNA: TGTGCCATCAGTGAGTCGCCCCTTAGATCTGGGGCCAACGTCCTGACTTTC
J: TRBJ2-1; D: NA; size: NA; V: TRBV11-2; CDR3: CASSLDPQSSYNEQFF; DNA: TGTGCCAGCAGCTTAGATCCACAGAGCTCCTACAATGAGCAGTTCTTC
J: TRBJ2-7; D: TRBD1; size: NA; V: TRBV2; CDR3: CASSVDSGGYEQYF; DNA: TGTGCCAGCAGTGTCGATTCAGGGGGATACGAGCAGTACTTC
J: TRBJ2-5; D: TRBD1; size: NA; V: TRBV11-1; CDR3: CASSSSGTGGAETQYF; DNA: TGTGCCAGCAGCTCTTCCGGGACAGGGGGCGCGGAGACCCAGTACTTC
J: TRBJ2-7; D: TRBD2; size: NA; V: TRBV27; CDR3: CASSLLVASGRLYEQYF; DNA: TGTGCCAGCAGTTTACTCGTCGCTAGCGGGAGATTGTACGAGCAGTACTTC
J: TRBJ1-1; D: NA; size: once; V: TRBV18; CDR3: CASSPLQGKNTEAFF; DNA: TGTGCCAGCTCACCACTGCAGGGAAAGAACACTGAAGCTTTCTTT
J: TRBJ2-7; D: TRBD2; size: NA; V: TRBV7-2; CDR3: CASSPRQGLGEQYF; DNA: TGTGCCAGCAGCCCCCGGCAGGGACTAGGGGAGCAGTACTTC
J: TRBJ1-4; D: NA; size: NA; V: TRBV28; CDR3: CASRGLEGVNEKLFF; DNA: TGTGCCAGCAGAGGCTTGGAGGGGGTTAATGAAAAACTGTTTTTT
J: TRBJ2-7; D: NA; size: few; V: TRBV30; CDR3: CAWSTGSYEQYF; DNA: TGTGCCTGGAGCACAGGTTCCTACGAGCAGTACTTC
J: TRBJ1-1; D: NA; size: NA; V: TRBV5-1; CDR3: CASSLGQTNTEAFF; DNA: TGCGCCAGCAGCTTGGGACAGACGAACACTGAAGCTTTCTTT
J: TRBJ2-3; D: TRBD2; size: NA; V: TRBV27; CDR3: CASSLIGGERDTQYF; DNA: TGTGCCAGCAGTTTAATTGGGGGGGAAAGGGATACGCAGTATTTT
J: TRBJ1-1; D: TRBD1; size: few; V: TRBV28; CDR3: CASKGTANTEAFF; DNA: TGTGCCAGCAAGGGGACAGCGAACACTGAAGCTTTCTTT
J: TRBJ2-7; D: NA; size: NA; V: TRBV12-2; CDR3: CASRPPVMSNEQYF; DNA: TGTGCAAGTCGCCCCCCGGTAATGTCGAACGAGCAGTACTTC
J: TRBJ2-7; D: NA; size: NA; V: TRBV7-2; CDR3: CASSSVIYEQYF; DNA: TGTGCCAGCAGCTCCGTAATCTACGAGCAGTACTTC
J: TRBJ2-1; D: TRBD1; size: NA; V: TRBV29-1; CDR3: CSVKGGDRTYNEQFF; DNA: TGCAGCGTAAAAGGTGGGGACAGAACGTACAATGAGCAGTTCTTC
J: TRBJ2-1; D: NA; size: NA; V: TRBV18; CDR3: CASSPGTRNRGEQFF; DNA: TGTGCCAGCTCCCCCGGGACCAGGAACCGGGGTGAGCAGTTCTTC
J: TRBJ2-3; D: NA; size: NA; V: TRBV21-1; CDR3: CASSPDRPKTTDTQYF; DNA: TGTGCCAGCAGCCCTGACAGGCCCAAAACCACAGATACGCAGTATTTT
J: TRBJ2-7; D: NA; size: NA; V: TRBV5-4; CDR3: CASSLGRGAGNEQYF; DNA: TGTGCCAGCAGCTTGGGACGCGGGGCTGGGAACGAGCAGTACTTC
J: TRBJ2-7; D: TRBD1; size: NA; V: TRBV27; CDR3: CASSFTSGGQQYF; DNA: TGTGCCAGCAGTTTCACATCAGGGGGACAGCAGTACTTC
J: TRBJ1-1; D: NA; size: NA; V: TRBV30; CDR3: CAWRRGNTEAFF; DNA: TGTGCCTGGAGAAGGGGGAACACTGAAGCTTTCTTT
J: TRBJ2-1; D: NA; size: once; V: TRBV29-1; CDR3: CSAEIKQGVAYNEQFF; DNA: TGCAGCGCAGAAATTAAACAGGGTGTCGCCTACAATGAGCAGTTCTTC
J: TRBJ2-6; D: NA; size: NA; V: TRBV4-2; CDR3: CASSQDSAVGANVLTF; DNA: TGTGCCAGCAGCCAAGATTCGGCAGTCGGGGCCAACGTCCTGACTTTC
J: TRBJ2-1; D: TRBD2; size: NA; V: TRBV29-1; CDR3: CSVPGLAGGESSYNEQFF; DNA: TGCAGCGTCCCGGGACTAGCGGGAGGGGAAAGCTCCTACAATGAGCAGTTCTTC
J: TRBJ2-2; D: NA; size: NA; V: TRBV28; CDR3: CASSLSLNGELFF; DNA: TGTGCCAGCAGTTTATCCCTTAACGGGGAGCTGTTTTTT
J: TRBJ1-5; D: NA; size: NA; V: TRBV7-2; CDR3: CASSPPGGAPQHF; DNA: TGTGCCAGCAGCCCCCCGGGAGGCGCGCCCCAGCATTTT
J: TRBJ2-3; D: NA; size: NA; V: TRBV2; CDR3: CASTNGVAGDTQYF; DNA: TGTGCCAGCACTAATGGGGTGGCGGGAGATACGCAGTATTTT
J: TRBJ1-5; D: NA; size: NA; V: TRBV4-1; CDR3: CASSQERETLLSVNQPQHF; DNA: TGCGCCAGCAGCCAAGAAAGGGAGACACTCCTTTCGGTCAATCAGCCCCAGCATTTT
J: TRBJ2-7; D: NA; size: NA; V: TRBV18; CDR3: CASSSVGRGEQYF; DNA: TGTGCCAGCTCCTCGGTAGGGCGTGGCGAGCAGTACTTC
J: TRBJ2-6; D: TRBD2; size: NA; V: TRBV7-2; CDR3: CASSLRLAESSGANVLTF; DNA: TGTGCCAGCAGCCTCCGACTAGCGGAGAGCTCTGGGGCCAACGTCCTGACTTTC
J: TRBJ2-3; D: TRBD2; size: NA; V: TRBV6-1; CDR3: CASSGLAGADTQYF; DNA: TGTGCCAGCAGTGGACTAGCGGGAGCAGATACGCAGTATTTT
J: TRBJ2-1; D: NA; size: NA; V: TRBV19; CDR3: CASSIAGYNEQFF; DNA: TGTGCCAGTAGTATAGCGGGTTACAATGAGCAGTTCTTC
J: TRBJ2-2; D: NA; size: NA; V: TRBV4-1; CDR3: CASSQAGTSTGELFF; DNA: TGCGCCAGCAGCCAAGCCGGGACTTCCACCGGGGAGCTGTTTTTT
J: TRBJ2-1; D: TRBD1; size: NA; V: TRBV27; CDR3: CASSETTGLHEQFF; DNA: TGTGCCAGCAGTGAAACGACAGGGTTGCATGAGCAGTTCTTC
J: TRBJ2-1; D: TRBD2; size: NA; V: TRBV11-3; CDR3: CASSLITSGEQFF; DNA: TGTGCCAGCAGCTTAATTACTAGCGGAGAGCAGTTCTTC
J: TRBJ2-7; D: NA; size: NA; V: TRBV18; CDR3: CASSPQDLYEQYF; DNA: TGTGCCAGCTCACCACAGGACCTCTACGAGCAGTACTTC
J: TRBJ2-1; D: TRBD2; size: NA; V: TRBV9; CDR3: CASSVSGAPYNEQFF; DNA: TGTGCCAGCAGCGTTAGCGGGGCGCCCTACAATGAGCAGTTCTTC
J: TRBJ1-1; D: NA; size: NA; V: TRBV5-6; CDR3: CASSLGRSRSISEAFF; DNA: TGTGCCAGCAGCTTGGGTCGGAGCAGGTCCATTTCTGAAGCTTTCTTT
J: TRBJ2-2; D: NA; size: NA; V: TRBV9; CDR3: CASSVSASFGPGELFF; DNA: TGTGCCAGCAGCGTCTCGGCTAGTTTTGGCCCCGGGGAGCTGTTTTTT
J: TRBJ1-1; D: NA; size: NA; V: TRBV14; CDR3: CASSQGRGTKAFF; DNA: TGTGCCAGCAGCCAAGGCCGGGGGACCAAAGCTTTCTTT
J: TRBJ1-5; D: NA; size: NA; V: TRBV19; CDR3: CASSIKSNQPQHF; DNA: TGTGCCAGTAGTATAAAAAGCAATCAGCCCCAGCATTTT
J: TRBJ2-7; D: NA; size: once; V: TRBV29-1; CDR3: CSVQTSAYIDEQYF; DNA: TGCAGCGTTCAGACCTCGGCTTACATCGACGAGCAGTACTTC
J: TRBJ2-1; D: NA; size: NA; V: TRBV6-6; CDR3: CASRIESEQFF; DNA: TGTGCCAGCAGGATAGAAAGCGAGCAGTTCTTC